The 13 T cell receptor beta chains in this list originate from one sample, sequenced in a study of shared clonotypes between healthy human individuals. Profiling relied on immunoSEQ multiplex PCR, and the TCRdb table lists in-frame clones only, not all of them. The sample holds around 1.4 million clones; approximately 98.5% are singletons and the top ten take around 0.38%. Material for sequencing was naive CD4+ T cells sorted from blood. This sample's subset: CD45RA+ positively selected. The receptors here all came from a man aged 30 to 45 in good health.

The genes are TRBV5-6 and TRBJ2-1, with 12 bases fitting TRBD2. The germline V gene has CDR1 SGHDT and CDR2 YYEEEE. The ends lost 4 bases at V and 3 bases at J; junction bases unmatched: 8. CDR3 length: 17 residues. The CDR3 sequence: CASSGLAGTSYYNEQFF. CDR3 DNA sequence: TGTGCCAGCAGCGGACTAGCGGGAACTTCCTACTACAATGAGCAGTTCTTC.

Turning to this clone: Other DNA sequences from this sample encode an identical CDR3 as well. The CDR3 DNA is TGTGCCAGCAGCGTACTAGCGGGGCTCACAGATACGCAGTATTTT. Amino acid sequence: CASSVLAGLTDTQYF. V usage is TRBV9 and J usage is TRBJ2-3; 9 nucleotides align to TRBD2. The CDR3 totals 15 residues. Germline V lookup: CDR1 SGDLS, CDR2 YYNGEE. V shed 1 base and J 2 bases; nucleotides not matched to a gene: 2.

The CDR3, as DNA: TGTGCCAGTAGCCCCAGGGGAAATGGAAACACCATATATTTT. Amino acids: CASSPRGNGNTIYF. The chain uses TRBV19 and TRBJ1-3; possible D gene TRBD1, 6 bases. The V end was cut by 6 bases, the J end by 3 bases, with 12 bases between. The CDR3 runs 14 residues. Germline CDR1 and CDR2: LNHDA and SQIVND (reference sequence).

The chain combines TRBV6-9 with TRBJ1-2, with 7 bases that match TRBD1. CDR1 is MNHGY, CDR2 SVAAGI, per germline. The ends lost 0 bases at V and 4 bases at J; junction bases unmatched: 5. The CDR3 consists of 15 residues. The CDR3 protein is CASSYSRGQSYGYTF. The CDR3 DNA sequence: TGTGCCAGCAGTTATTCGAGGGGACAGAGCTATGGCTACACCTTC.

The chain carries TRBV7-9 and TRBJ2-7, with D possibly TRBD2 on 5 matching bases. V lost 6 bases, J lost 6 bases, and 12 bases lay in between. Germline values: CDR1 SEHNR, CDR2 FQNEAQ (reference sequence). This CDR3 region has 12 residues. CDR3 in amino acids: CASSSNAGEQYF. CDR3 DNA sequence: TGTGCCAGCAGTTCCAATGCGGGCGAGCAGTACTTC.

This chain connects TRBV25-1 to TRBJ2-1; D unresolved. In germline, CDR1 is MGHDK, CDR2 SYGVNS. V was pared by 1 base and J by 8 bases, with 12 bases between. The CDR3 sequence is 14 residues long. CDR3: CASSEWAKTDEQFF. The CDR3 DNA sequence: TGTGCCAGCAGTGAATGGGCCAAGACGGATGAGCAGTTCTTC.

The CDR3 region is CASSTQGGDTEAFF. In nucleotides, the CDR3 is TGTGCCAGCAGTACCCAGGGAGGCGACACTGAAGCTTTCTTT. The genes are TRBV2 and TRBJ1-1; maybe TRBD1 (5 bases). The CDR3 is 14 amino acids. The V end was cut by 5 bases, the J end by 3 bases, with 13 bases between. Germline V CDR1 and CDR2: SNHLY, FYNNEI.

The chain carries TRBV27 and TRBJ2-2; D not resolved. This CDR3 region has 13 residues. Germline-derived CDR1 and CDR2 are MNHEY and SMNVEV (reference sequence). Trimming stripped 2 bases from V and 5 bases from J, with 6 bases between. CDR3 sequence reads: CASSLVRTGELFF. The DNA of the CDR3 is TGTGCCAGCAGTTTAGTAAGAACCGGGGAGCTGTTTTTT.

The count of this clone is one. CDR3 loop: CAWRGVGSGNTIYF. The CDR3 bases are TGTGCCTGGAGGGGCGTCGGCTCTGGAAACACCATATATTTT. The rearrangement uses TRBV30 and TRBJ1-3; D ambiguous. V was clipped by 3 bases and J by 0 bases, with 9 bases between them. Germline-derived CDR1 and CDR2 are GTSNPN and SVGIG (reference sequence). The CDR3 runs to 14 residues. Based on the CDR3 plus reference TRBV30 and TRBJ1-3, the full variable domain is SQTIHQWPATLVQPVGSPLSLECTVEGTSNPNLYWYRQAAGRGLQLLFYSVGIGQISSEVPQNLSASRPQDRQFILSSKKLLLSDSGFYLCAWRGVGSGNTIYFGEGSWLTVV.

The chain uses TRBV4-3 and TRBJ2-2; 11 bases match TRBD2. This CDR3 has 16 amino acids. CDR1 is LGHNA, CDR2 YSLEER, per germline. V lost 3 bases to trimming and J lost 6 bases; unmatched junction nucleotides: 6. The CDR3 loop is CASSHVAGGPAGELFF. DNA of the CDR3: TGCGCCAGCAGCCATGTAGCGGGAGGGCCGGCCGGGGAGCTGTTTTTT.

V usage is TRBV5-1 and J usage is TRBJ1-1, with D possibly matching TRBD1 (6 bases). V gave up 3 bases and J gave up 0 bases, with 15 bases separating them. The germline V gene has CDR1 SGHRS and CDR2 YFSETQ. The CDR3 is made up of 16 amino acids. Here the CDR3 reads CASSSRTENMNTEAFF. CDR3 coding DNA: TGCGCCAGCAGCTCAAGGACAGAGAACATGAACACTGAAGCTTTCTTT.

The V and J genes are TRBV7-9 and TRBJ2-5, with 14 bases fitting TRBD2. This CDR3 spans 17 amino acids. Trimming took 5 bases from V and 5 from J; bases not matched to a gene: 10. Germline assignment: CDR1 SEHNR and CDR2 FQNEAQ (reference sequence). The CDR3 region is CASSDGTSGRSLETQYF. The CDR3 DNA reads TGTGCCAGCAGCGACGGGACTAGCGGGAGAAGTCTGGAGACCCAGTACTTC.

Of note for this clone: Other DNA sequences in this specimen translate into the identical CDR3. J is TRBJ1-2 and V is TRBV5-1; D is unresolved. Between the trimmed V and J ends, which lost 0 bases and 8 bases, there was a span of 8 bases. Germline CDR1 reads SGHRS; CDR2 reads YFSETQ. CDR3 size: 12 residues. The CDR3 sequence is CASSLGSYGYTF. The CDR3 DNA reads TGCGCCAGCAGCTTGGGTAGTTACGGCTACACCTTC.